This T cell receptor beta chain was retrieved from a study of OX40 agonist ivuxolimab in advanced cancers. Study-level results: Partial responders treated at 0.1-3.0 mg/kg exhibited clonal expansion among the lowest measured.

The protocol was immunoSEQ multiplex PCR, while the TCRdb copy is restricted to in-frame clones and leaves out a portion. The sample comprises approximately 65,000 clones, roughly 90% of which are singletons, and about 0.95% rests with the top ten. Of note for this clone: Its antigen remains unidentified.

Sequenced material: CD4+ or CD8+ T cells sorted from blood, taken in a trial of the OX40 agonist ivuxolimab. This TCR came from an adult with an advanced solid tumor such as melanoma, head and neck, liver or kidney cancer.

This CDR3 is CASSLEGSYSGNTIYF. The CDR3 DNA reads as TGTGCCAGCAGCTTAGAGGGCAGTTACTCTGGAAACACCATATATTTT. J is TRBJ1-3 and V is TRBV7-9; D unclear. V was cut by 1 base and J by 0 bases, with 10 bases left in between. The length of the CDR3 is 16 residues. Germline V gene sequence: CDR1 SEHNR, CDR2 FQNEAQ (reference sequence).